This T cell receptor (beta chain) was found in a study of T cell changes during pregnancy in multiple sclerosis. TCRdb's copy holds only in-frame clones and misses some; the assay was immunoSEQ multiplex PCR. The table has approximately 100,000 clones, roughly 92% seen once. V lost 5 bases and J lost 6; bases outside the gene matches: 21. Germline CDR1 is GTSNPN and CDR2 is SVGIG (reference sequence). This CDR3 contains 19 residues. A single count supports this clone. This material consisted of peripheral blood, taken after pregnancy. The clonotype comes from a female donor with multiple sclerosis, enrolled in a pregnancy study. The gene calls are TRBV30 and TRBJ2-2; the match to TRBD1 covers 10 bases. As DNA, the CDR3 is TGTGCCTGGGAGGGGGCCGGGACAGGGGCGCCGAGGCCTCCCGGGGAGCTGTTTTTT. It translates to CAWEGAGTGAPRPPGELFF. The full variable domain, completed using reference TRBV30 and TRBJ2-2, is SQTIHQWPATLVQPVGSPLSLECTVEGTSNPNLYWYRQAAGRGLQLLFYSVGIGQISSEVPQNLSASRPQDRQFILSSKKLLLSDSGFYLCAWEGAGTGAPRPPGELFFGEGSRLTVL.